The 12 T cell receptor beta chains in this list originate from one sample, sequenced in a study of T-cell memory formation after mild COVID-19. From the 5' RACE reads, TCRdb called clonotypes with MiXCR, one entry per CDR3 protein. Of 450,000 or so distinct CDR3 sequences in the sample, about 23% were seen once. Sequenced sample: PBMCs or a T cell subset sorted from them (not recorded which). Source of these receptors: an adult woman who had mild COVID-19 (a few samples of this study predate the infection). Cell type and time point are not known.

This clonotype was seen a few times. The CDR3 sequence: CASSEGGQPQHF. The CDR3 region has the DNA TGTGCCAGCAGTGAGGGTGGCCAGCCCCAGCATTTT. The J gene is TRBJ1-5, the V gene TRBV25-1, with D unresolved. This CDR3 spans 12 amino acids. Germline V gives CDR1 MGHDK, CDR2 SYGVNS. Trimming removed 3 bases from V and 7 bases from J, with 7 bases in between.

The V and J genes are TRBV19 and TRBJ2-5; 7 bases line up with TRBD1. Per germline, CDR1 LNHDA and CDR2 SQIVND (reference sequence). The CDR3 contains 14 residues. Unmatched junction bases numbered 9, after V lost 7 bases and J lost 4 bases. CDR3 sequence reads: CASNEGAAVETQYF. CDR3 coding DNA: TGTGCCAGTAACGAGGGGGCTGCGGTAGAGACCCAGTACTTC.

The chain is built from TRBV7-6 and TRBJ2-3, with 16 positions matching TRBD2. V lost 5 bases to trimming and J lost 4 bases; unmatched junction nucleotides: 9. This CDR3 is built from 18 residues. Germline CDR1 reads SGHVS; CDR2 reads FNYEAQ. The CDR3 region has the DNA TGTGCCAGCAGCCCACCGGGACTAGCGGGGGGGCCCCCAGATACGCAGTATTTT. Protein: CASSPPGLAGGPPDTQYF.

The chain couples TRBV6-5 to TRBJ1-1; tentative D call: TRBD1 (5 bases). CDR1 and CDR2 from the germline V gene are MNHEY and SVGAGI. Trimming pared 7 bases from V and 1 base from J, leaving 16 bases between. CDR3 size: 15 residues. The CDR3 DNA reads TGTGCCAGCAAACCTACTCCAACAGGGAACACTGAAGCTTTCTTT. Translated, it gives CASKPTPTGNTEAFF.

This clonotype was counted between two and nine times. The CDR3 sequence: CASSLVPSGHQETQYF. CDR3 DNA: TGCGCCAGCAGCTTGGTGCCTAGCGGACACCAAGAGACCCAGTACTTC. The V call is TRBV5-1, the J call TRBJ2-5; 7 bases map to TRBD2. CDR1 is SGHRS and CDR2 is YFSETQ in the germline V gene. With V trimmed by 0 bases and J by 0 bases, 5 bases remained unmatched. The length of the CDR3 is 16 residues.

CDR3 bases: TGCGCCAGCAGTGAGTCCTGGACTAGCGGGCGCGGGGGCACAGATACGCAGTATTTT. Protein: CASSESWTSGRGGTDTQYF. V gene TRBV10-2 combines with J gene TRBJ2-3, with 11 bases that match TRBD2. The CDR3 is 19 amino acids. Germline CDR1 reads WSHSY; CDR2 reads SAAADI. V was pared by 0 bases and J by 1 base, with 9 bases of the junction left unmatched.

This clonotype has a handful of counts. The chain employs TRBV15 and TRBJ2-1; TRBD1 agrees at 11 bases. CDR3 size: 16 residues. The V gene's germline CDR1 is LNHNV and CDR2 YYDKDF (reference sequence). The ends lost 5 bases at V and 10 bases at J; junction bases unmatched: 13. The CDR3 is CATSSLIGTGGQEQFF. The CDR3 DNA reads TGTGCCACCAGCTCCCTCATCGGGACAGGGGGGCAAGAGCAGTTCTTC.

This clonotype was found a few times. The rearrangement links TRBV5-1 to TRBJ2-5; 14 nucleotides align to TRBD2. Germline V lookup: CDR1 SGHRS, CDR2 YFSETQ. V lost 2 bases to trimming and J lost 1 base; unmatched junction nucleotides: 1. The CDR3 has 16 residues. In nucleotides, the CDR3 is TGCGCCAGCAGCTTCGGACTAGCGGGAGGCCAAGAGACCCAGTACTTC. Amino acid sequence: CASSFGLAGGQETQYF. Filled out from reference TRBV5-1 and TRBJ2-5, the complete variable domain reads KAGVTQTPRYLIKTRGQQVTLSCSPISGHRSVSWYQQTPGQGLQFLFEYFSETQRNKGNFPGRFSGRQFSNSRSEMNVSTLELGDSALYLCASSFGLAGGQETQYFGPGTRLLVL.

This clonotype showed up just once. The rearrangement uses TRBV9 and TRBJ1-2, with TRBD1 identical over 7 bases. With V trimmed by 2 bases and J by 7 bases, 5 bases remained unmatched. The CDR3 has 13 residues. Germline lookup yields CDR1 SGDLS and CDR2 YYNGEE. CDR3: CASSVPYRGGYTF. DNA of the CDR3: TGTGCCAGCAGCGTCCCCTACAGGGGTGGCTACACCTTC.

This clonotype was counted at least ten times. The chain links TRBV7-8 to TRBJ2-3, with TRBD2 as a possible D gene (5 bases). Per germline, CDR1 SGHVS and CDR2 FQNEAQ. The CDR3 has 13 residues. Trimming removed 3 bases at V and 3 bases at J, with 7 bases between. This CDR3 is CASSFGITDTQYF. The CDR3 DNA reads as TGTGCCAGCAGCTTCGGGATAACAGATACGCAGTATTTT.

V is TRBV20-1 and J is TRBJ2-1; 7 bases are shared with TRBD2. Trimming removed 4 bases from V and 10 bases from J; junction bases left unmatched: 4. Germline CDR1 is DFQATT and CDR2 is SNEGSKA (reference sequence). The CDR3 is made up of 11 amino acids. CDR3 sequence reads: CSATLAGEQFF. CDR3 DNA sequence: TGCAGTGCTACTTTAGCGGGCGAGCAGTTCTTC.

This clonotype was seen only a few times. The rearrangement uses TRBV5-1 and TRBJ1-4; D perhaps matches TRBD1 (6 bases). V was shortened by 1 base and J by 5 bases, with 15 bases between the two germline ends. From germline, CDR1 is SGHRS and CDR2 YFSETQ. The CDR3 has 16 residues. The CDR3 nucleotides read TGCGCCAGCAGCTTGAATTTGGGACAAACGAATGAAAAACTGTTTTTT. Protein: CASSLNLGQTNEKLFF.